Shown below are 5 T cell receptor beta chains from a single sample sequenced in a study of OX40 agonist ivuxolimab in advanced cancers. TCRdb keeps only in-frame clones here, not all; method: immunoSEQ multiplex PCR. This sample has under 50,000 clones, with around 80% found just once. The starting material was CD4+ or CD8+ T cells sorted from blood, obtained in a trial of the OX40 agonist ivuxolimab. Source of these receptors: an adult with an advanced solid tumor such as melanoma, head and neck, liver or kidney cancer.

The chain carries TRBV6-1 and TRBJ2-7; weak D call: TRBD1 (5 bases). The V gene lost 1 base and the J gene lost 3 bases, with 10 bases spanning the gap. Germline CDR1 and CDR2: MNHNS and SASEGT. The CDR3 contains 14 residues. CDR3 residues: CASSEGTSRYEQYF. In DNA, the CDR3 is TGTGCCAGCAGTGAAGGGACAAGTCGCTACGAGCAGTACTTC.

The chain has TRBV28 and TRBJ2-3; possibly TRBD1 or TRBD2 for D (5 bases each). V gave up 6 bases and J gave up 4 bases, with 11 bases separating them. The CDR3 extends over 13 amino acids. Germline lookup yields CDR1 MDHEN and CDR2 SYDVKM. The CDR3 protein is CASSGAAADTQYF. The CDR3, as DNA: TGTGCCAGCAGCGGGGCTGCGGCAGATACGCAGTATTTT.

The chain combines TRBV27 with TRBJ2-2; TRBD2 agrees at 11 bases. This CDR3 is built from 17 residues. J lost 3 bases, V lost 3 bases, and 6 bases had no gene match. Germline-derived CDR1 and CDR2 are MNHEY and SMNVEV (reference sequence). CDR3 amino acids: CASSFRLAGSYTGELFF. The CDR3 bases are TGTGCCAGCAGTTTTAGACTAGCGGGATCATACACCGGGGAGCTGTTTTTT.

This clone came up once. The chain is built from TRBV29-1 and TRBJ2-1, with TRBD1 as a possible D gene (6 bases). CDR1 is SQVTM and CDR2 is ANQGSEA in the germline V gene. Trimming shortened V by 8 bases and J by 0 bases, and 14 bases separated the two germline ends. The CDR3 runs to 14 residues. The CDR3 sequence is CSRRGHFSYNEQFF. The CDR3 region has the DNA TGCAGCCGCAGGGGACATTTCTCCTACAATGAGCAGTTCTTC.

This rearrangement joins TRBV13 to TRBJ2-7, with a weak D call TRBD2 (6 bases). Trimming shortened V by 2 bases and J by 3 bases, and 11 bases separated the two germline ends. Germline V lookup: CDR1 PRHDT, CDR2 FYEKMQ (reference sequence). This CDR3 spans 14 amino acids. This CDR3 reads CASSLLAVGYEQYF. The CDR3 DNA follows: TGTGCCAGCAGCTTATTAGCGGTGGGCTACGAGCAGTACTTC. Drawing the rest from reference TRBV13 and TRBJ2-7, the complete variable domain is AAGVIQSPRHLIKEKRETATLKCYPIPRHDTVYWYQQGPGQDPQFLISFYEKMQSDKGSIPDRFSAQQFSDYHSELNMSSLELGDSALYFCASSLLAVGYEQYFGPGTRLTVT.